This entry is about one T cell receptor (beta chain). Antigen unknown. Repertoires were generated with immunoSEQ multiplex PCR, while TCRdb's copy carries only in-frame clones and drops some. The data hold 15,000 to 19,000 clones, with approximately 84% observed a single time. This sample stems from a study of T cells after posttransplantation cyclophosphamide. Whole-study findings and limits: Tissue-infiltrating T cells from skin or gut overlapped little with blood T cells. Recipient CMV seropositivity and CMV reactivation strongly tracked TRB clonality.

Controls had myeloablative marrow grafts with methotrexate and calcineurin inhibitor, sampled at 1 year. The CDR3 consists of 14 residues. The junction had 7 bases not matched to a gene; V was cut back by 1 base and J by 8 bases. Germline CDR1 reads SGHTA; CDR2 reads FQGNSA. This TCR came from a male patient aged 18-30 years who received an allogeneic stem cell transplant from a related donor, was CMV-positive, and had no GVHD. Part of the T cell pool may stem from the graft donor. Sequencing used PBMCs, obtained less than 400 days after allogeneic stem cell transplant with calcineurin inhibitor and methotrexate. V gene TRBV7-2 combines with J gene TRBJ2-5; 7 bases align to TRBD1. The CDR3 here is CASSLGQGRTTQYF. The CDR3 coding sequence is TGTGCCAGCAGCTTAGGACAGGGAAGAACTACCCAGTACTTC.